This T cell receptor beta chain was found in a study of blood T cell repertoires in COVID-19. As for the study in general: The United States, Italy and Spain provided the acute and convalescent COVID-19 samples.

Individuals drawn from under 30 US areas were roughly 18 to 100 years old. Per germline, CDR1 MGHRA and CDR2 YSYEKL. This CDR3 region has 16 residues. Trimming removed 1 base from V and 5 bases from J, with 14 bases in between. As handled by the study authors: The authors estimated nucleated cell counts from reference gene primer amplification. Method: immunoSEQ multiplex PCR; TCRdb's copy keeps in-frame clones and lacks some. V and J calls plus clone size are reproduced from that table; the DNA served to infer D and trimming. The sample has 280,000 or so clones, approximately 83% seen once. The J gene is TRBJ2-2, the V gene TRBV4-1, with D possibly matching TRBD2 (5 bases). Sequenced material: PBMCs or T cells enriched from blood (not recorded which). The sequence was collected from a young man who had recovered from COVID-19. CDR3 protein: CASSQAHTGFTGELFF. The CDR3 DNA sequence: TGCGCCAGCAGCCAAGCCCACACGGGATTTACCGGGGAGCTGTTTTTT.